The 14 T cell receptor beta chains listed next were all sequenced from one sample in a study of CD8 T cells in ankylosing spondylitis. The antigens for these receptors are not known. Each CDR3 protein is one row after TCRdb ran MiXCR on the 5' RACE reads. The table has about 450,000 distinct CDR3 sequences, about 25% seen once; the top ten hold roughly 0.9%. The study's findings and limits: In ankylosing spondylitis blood, a motif of roughly 8 highly homologous TCR beta variants appeared characteristic.

The source material was blood, either unsorted or a sorted T cell fraction (not recorded which). The receptors were gathered from a male donor with ankylosing spondylitis.

V and J are TRBV5-1 and TRBJ2-1; the match to TRBD1 covers 10 bases. V was clipped by 7 bases and J by 5 bases; unmatched bases: 6. The germline gives CDR1 SGHRS, CDR2 YFSETQ. The CDR3 contains 14 residues. CDR3 residues: CASSGTGENNEQFF. The CDR3 nucleotides read TGCGCCAGCTCCGGGACAGGGGAGAACAATGAGCAGTTCTTC.

This chain connects TRBV6-1 to TRBJ2-6, with a weak D call TRBD2 (6 bases). This CDR3 region has 18 residues. V was cut by 7 bases and J by 5 bases, with 24 bases left in between. CDR1 is MNHNS and CDR2 is SASEGT in the germline V gene. The CDR3, as DNA: TGTGCCAGCACCCGGGACTCGACCACCCCTGCCTGGGCCAACGTCCTGACTTTC. Protein sequence: CASTRDSTTPAWANVLTF.

This clonotype has more than one count but fewer than ten. A junction boundary mismatches the germline segment, possibly from a read error. This chain joins TRBV6-1 and TRBJ2-1, with TRBD2 identical over 8 bases. Germline CDR1 and CDR2: MNHNS and SASEGT. CDR3 length: 12 residues. CDR3 DNA: TGTGCCAGCAGGCCGGGACTAGAAGGATTCCTCTTC. Translation gives CASRPGLEGFLF.

This rearrangement joins TRBV2 to TRBJ1-2; 7 bases fit TRBD1. The V and J ends lost 6 bases and 8 bases, in that order; junction bases with no gene match: 12. The CDR3 extends over 14 amino acids. Germline loops: CDR1 SNHLY, CDR2 FYNNEI. This CDR3 reads CASRGDSLLLGYTF. CDR3 sequence (DNA): TGTGCCAGCAGGGGGGACAGTTTACTGTTGGGCTACACCTTC.

The J gene is TRBJ2-7, the V gene TRBV12-3 or TRBV12-4, with 11 bases identical to TRBD2. V shed 9 bases, J shed 2 bases, and the junction held 6 bases outside the gene matches. This CDR3 contains 14 residues. The CDR3 nucleotides are TGTGCCAGAAGACTAGCGGGAAATCCCTACGAGCAGTACTTC. This encodes CARRLAGNPYEQYF.

This chain links TRBV12-3 or TRBV12-4 with TRBJ2-6, with D unresolved. The CDR3 covers 17 residues. V was pared by 2 bases and J by 2 bases, with 13 bases between. The CDR3 coding sequence is TGTGCCAGCAGTTTAAGGCCAGGTGCAACTGGGGCCAACGTCCTGACTTTC. Protein sequence: CASSLRPGATGANVLTF.

The chain is built from TRBV5-1 and TRBJ2-3, with 7 positions matching TRBD2. The length of the CDR3 is 16 residues. V lost 0 bases and J lost 4; bases outside the gene matches: 8. Germline CDR1 SGHRS, CDR2 YFSETQ. The CDR3 DNA is TGCGCCAGCAGCTTGGTAGGCGGGAGCCCCGCAGATACGCAGTATTTT. This codes for CASSLVGGSPADTQYF.

V usage is TRBV27 and J usage is TRBJ1-2, with D hard to call. The CDR3 runs to 12 residues. Trimming took 4 bases from V and 4 from J, leaving 7 bases between them. Germline CDR1 MNHEY, CDR2 SMNVEV (reference sequence). The CDR3 protein is CASSSLGYGYTF. CDR3 nucleotide sequence: TGTGCCAGCAGTTCTCTAGGCTATGGCTACACCTTC.

This clonotype showed up just a few times. The chain recombines TRBV29-1 with TRBJ1-1; unclear D gene. V lost 4 bases and J 6 bases, leaving 21 bases between the germline ends. The CDR3 is made up of 15 amino acids. CDR1 is SQVTM, CDR2 ANQGSEA, per germline. This CDR3 reads CSVAQTHGLGAEAFF. Here the CDR3 DNA reads TGCAGCGTTGCCCAAACCCACGGACTCGGCGCTGAAGCTTTCTTT. The full variable domain, completed using reference TRBV29-1 and TRBJ1-1, is SAVISQKPSRDICQRGTSLTIQCQVDSQVTMMFWYRQQPGQSLTLIATANQGSEATYESGFVIDKFPISRPNLTFSTLTVSNMSPEDSSIYLCSVAQTHGLGAEAFFGQGTRLTVV.

The gene calls are TRBV9 and TRBJ2-1; no firm D call. Germline V gene lookup returns CDR1 SGDLS and CDR2 YYNGEE. The CDR3 totals 13 residues. V was cut by 4 bases and J by 6 bases, with 11 bases left in between. CDR3 nucleotide sequence: TGTGCCAGCAGCCTTTTTTTTAGCAATGAGCAGTTCTTC. It specifies CASSLFFSNEQFF.

This chain links TRBV12-3 or TRBV12-4 with TRBJ2-7; D is uncertain. This CDR3 is built from 12 residues. The ends were cut back, 6 bases at V and 3 bases at J, with 9 bases in the middle. DNA of the CDR3: TGTGCCAGCAGCCTACCGAACTACGAGCAGTACTTC. Protein: CASSLPNYEQYF.

This clonotype was counted a few times. This sequence joins TRBV4-2 and TRBJ2-5, with 13 bases aligning to TRBD2. The CDR3 spans 19 residues. Germline V lookup: CDR1 LGHNA, CDR2 YNFKEQ. V was pared by 0 bases and J by 5 bases, with 12 bases of the junction left unmatched. The CDR3 is CASSQDLVLAGGPMETQYF. The CDR3 coding sequence is TGTGCCAGCAGCCAAGACTTGGTACTAGCGGGAGGGCCGATGGAGACCCAGTACTTC.

The chain uses TRBV5-1 and TRBJ2-1; D is unresolved. The germline V gene encodes CDR1 SGHRS and CDR2 YFSETQ. This CDR3 comprises 14 residues. V gave up 1 base and J gave up 2 bases, with 7 bases separating them. The CDR3 coding sequence is TGCGCCAGCAGCTTGCCCGGGCCCTACAATGAGCAGTTCTTC. It codes for CASSLPGPYNEQFF.

This clonotype has just a few counts. The V gene is TRBV5-4, the J gene TRBJ2-3; 9 bases align to TRBD2. The CDR3 contains 17 residues. From germline, CDR1 is SGHNT and CDR2 YYREEE (reference sequence). Trimming took 0 bases from V and 8 from J; bases not matched to a gene: 13. The CDR3 DNA is TGTGCCAGCAGCTTGGGGGTGGTAGCGGGAGTCGGGGGTACGCAGTATTTT. It specifies CASSLGVVAGVGGTQYF.